Listed below are T cell receptor beta chains from one sample, sequenced in a study of pediatric ulcerative colitis. The data were produced by immunoSEQ multiplex PCR, yet TCRdb's version contains in-frame clones alone and is incomplete. The table lists fewer than 45,000 clones, around 78% of them singletons. The sample was blood. The receptors originated from a girl between 5 and 17 years old with moderate ulcerative colitis. Both conserved end residues are part of each CDR3. The order of the fields is clone size, J gene, V gene, D gene, CDR3 protein, CDR3 DNA. D genes are given only for firm matches. Clone size is shown for a subset of rows, as once, few, many or a class of expanded clone.

NA	TRBJ2-7	TRBV28	TRBD2	CASRGIVEGGISSYEQYF	TGTGCCAGCAGGGGAATTGTTGAGGGAGGGATTTCCTCCTACGAGCAGTACTTC
NA	TRBJ2-1	TRBV25-1	NA	CASSESNRENEQFF	TGTGCCAGCAGTGAATCGAACAGGGAGAATGAGCAGTTCTTC
NA	TRBJ2-3	TRBV18	TRBD2	CASSPPFRLAVNHTQYF	TGTGCCAGCTCACCACCCTTTCGCCTAGCGGTGAACCATACGCAGTATTTT
NA	TRBJ2-5	TRBV19	TRBD1	CASSMGRGPETQYF	TGTGCCAGTAGTATGGGCAGGGGGCCGGAGACCCAGTACTTC
NA	TRBJ2-4	TRBV9	NA	CASTPGDLGGIQYF	TGTGCCAGCACCCCCGGGGACCTAGGCGGCATTCAGTACTTC
NA	TRBJ2-7	TRBV5-6	TRBD2	CASSSPGTSGYEQYF	TGTGCCAGCAGCTCCCCCGGGACTAGCGGTTACGAGCAGTACTTC
NA	TRBJ2-7	TRBV7-9	TRBD2	CASSGLAGAYEQYF	TGTGCCAGCAGCGGACTAGCGGGGGCCTACGAGCAGTACTTC
few	TRBJ1-6	TRBV5-6	NA	CASSLRARHSPLHF	TGTGCCAGCAGCCTCCGGGCTCGACATTCACCCCTCCACTTT
NA	TRBJ2-3	TRBV11-2	TRBD2	CASSLSFRGGKTDTQYF	TGTGCCAGCAGCTTATCCTTTCGGGGGGGCAAAACAGATACGCAGTATTTT
NA	TRBJ2-7	TRBV9	TRBD2	CASSPRVAGDGYYEQYF	TGTGCCAGCAGCCCGAGGGTAGCGGGGGACGGTTACTACGAGCAGTACTTC
once	TRBJ2-1	TRBV4-1	NA	CASSQGRVYNEQFF	TGCGCCAGCAGCCAAGGGCGGGTTTACAATGAGCAGTTCTTC
NA	TRBJ1-1	TRBV11-3	NA	CASSSGQRGTEAFF	TGTGCCAGCAGTTCCGGACAGAGAGGAACTGAAGCTTTCTTT
NA	TRBJ1-1	TRBV7-8	NA	CASSPQQGRDTEAFF	TGTGCCAGCAGCCCCCAACAGGGAAGAGATACTGAAGCTTTCTTT
NA	TRBJ2-1	TRBV6-6	NA	CASRTYNEQFF	TGTGCCAGCAGGACATACAATGAGCAGTTCTTC
NA	TRBJ2-2	TRBV5-1	TRBD2	CASSLRLAGGRGTGELFF	TGCGCCAGCAGCTTGCGACTAGCGGGGGGGCGAGGCACCGGGGAGCTGTTTTTT
NA	TRBJ1-2	TRBV6-5	NA	CASSYSGTLHTGYTF	TGTGCCAGCAGTTATTCCGGGACCCTCCACACCGGCTACACCTTC
NA	TRBJ1-3	TRBV30	NA	CAWSVRVNGNTIYF	TGTGCCTGGAGTGTACGAGTTAACGGAAACACCATATATTTT
NA	TRBJ2-1	TRBV19	TRBD2	CASTSRGGLNEQFF	TGTGCCAGTACCTCCCGGGGAGGGCTCAATGAGCAGTTCTTC
medium-sized	TRBJ2-1	TRBV7-2	TRBD2	CASSFSAGVFNEQFF	TGTGCCAGCAGCTTTTCAGCGGGAGTCTTCAATGAGCAGTTCTTC
NA	TRBJ2-3	TRBV5-1	NA	CASSYREIFDTQYF	TGCGCCAGTTCTTACAGAGAGATTTTTGATACGCAGTATTTT
NA	TRBJ2-3	TRBV6-4	TRBD2	CASSDWTSGSTDTQYF	TGTGCCAGCAGTGACTGGACTAGCGGGAGCACAGATACGCAGTATTTT
few	TRBJ1-1	TRBV29-1	NA	CSVGLVNTEAFF	TGCAGCGTAGGGCTGGTGAACACTGAAGCTTTCTTT
NA	TRBJ1-2	TRBV6-6	NA	CASSTTGGDGYTF	TGTGCCAGCAGTACTACAGGAGGGGACGGCTACACCTTC
NA	TRBJ1-5	TRBV6-1	NA	CASNSEGVYQPQHF	TGTGCCAGCAACAGTGAGGGGGTATATCAGCCCCAGCATTTT